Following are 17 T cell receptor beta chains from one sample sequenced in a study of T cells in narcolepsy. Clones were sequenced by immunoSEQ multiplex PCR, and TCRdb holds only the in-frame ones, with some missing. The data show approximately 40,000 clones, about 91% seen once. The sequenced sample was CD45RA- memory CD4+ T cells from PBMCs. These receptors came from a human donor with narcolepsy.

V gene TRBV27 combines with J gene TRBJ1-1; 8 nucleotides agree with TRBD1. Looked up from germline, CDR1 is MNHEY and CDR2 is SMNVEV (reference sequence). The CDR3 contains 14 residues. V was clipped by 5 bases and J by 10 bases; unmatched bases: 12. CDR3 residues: CASSPAQGARLAFF. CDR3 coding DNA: TGTGCCAGCAGTCCGGCTCAGGGGGCACGGCTAGCTTTCTTT.

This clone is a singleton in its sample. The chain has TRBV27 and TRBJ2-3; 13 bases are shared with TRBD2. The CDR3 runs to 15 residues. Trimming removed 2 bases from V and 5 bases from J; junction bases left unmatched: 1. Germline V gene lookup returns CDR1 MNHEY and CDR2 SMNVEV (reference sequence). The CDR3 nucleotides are TGTGCCAGCAGTTTAGGACTAGCGGGAGAAGATACGCAGTATTTT. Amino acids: CASSLGLAGEDTQYF.

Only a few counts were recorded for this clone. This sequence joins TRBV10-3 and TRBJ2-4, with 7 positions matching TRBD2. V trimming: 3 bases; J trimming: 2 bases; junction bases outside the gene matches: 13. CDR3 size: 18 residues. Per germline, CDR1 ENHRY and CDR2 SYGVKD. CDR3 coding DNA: TGTGCCATCAGTGATTCGGCGGGAGTAGAGGAGTCCAAAAACATTCAGTACTTC. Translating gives CAISDSAGVEESKNIQYF.

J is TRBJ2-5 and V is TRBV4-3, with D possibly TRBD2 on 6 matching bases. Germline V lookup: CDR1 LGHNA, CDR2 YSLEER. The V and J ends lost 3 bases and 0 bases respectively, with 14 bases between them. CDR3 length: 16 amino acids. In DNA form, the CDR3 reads TGCGCCAGCAGCCAGGGCTTAAGGAGGGACCAAGAGACCCAGTACTTC. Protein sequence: CASSQGLRRDQETQYF.

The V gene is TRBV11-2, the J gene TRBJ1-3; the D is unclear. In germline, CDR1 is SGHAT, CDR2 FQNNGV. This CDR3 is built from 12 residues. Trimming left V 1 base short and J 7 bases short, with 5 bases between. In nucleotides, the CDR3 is TGTGCCAGCAGCTTAGTGGTTAACACCATATATTTT. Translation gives CASSLVVNTIYF.

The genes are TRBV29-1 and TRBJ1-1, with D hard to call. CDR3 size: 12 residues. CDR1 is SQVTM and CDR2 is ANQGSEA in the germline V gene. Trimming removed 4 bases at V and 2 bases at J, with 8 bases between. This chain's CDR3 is CSVGDRNTEAFF. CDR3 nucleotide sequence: TGCAGCGTTGGAGACCGAAACACTGAAGCTTTCTTT.

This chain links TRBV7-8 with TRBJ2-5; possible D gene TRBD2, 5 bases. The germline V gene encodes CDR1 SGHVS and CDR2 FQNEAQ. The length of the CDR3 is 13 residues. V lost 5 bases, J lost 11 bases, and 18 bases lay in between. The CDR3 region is CASSLQRAWEQYF. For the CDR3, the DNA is TGTGCCAGCAGCCTCCAGAGAGCTTGGGAGCAGTACTTC.

The CDR3 sequence is CASSYSGVQPQHF. In nucleotides, the CDR3 is TGTGCCAGCAGTTACAGCGGGGTCCAGCCCCAGCATTTT. The chain joins TRBV6-5 to TRBJ1-5; no firm D call. Trimming shortened V by 2 bases and J by 7 bases, and 9 bases separated the two germline ends. The CDR3 is made up of 13 amino acids. The germline V gene encodes CDR1 MNHEY and CDR2 SVGAGI.

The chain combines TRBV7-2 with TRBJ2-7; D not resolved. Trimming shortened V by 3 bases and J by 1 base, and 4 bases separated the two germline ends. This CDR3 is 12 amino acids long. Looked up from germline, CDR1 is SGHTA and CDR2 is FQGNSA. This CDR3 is CASSFVSYEQYF. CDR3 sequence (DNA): TGTGCCAGCAGCTTTGTGTCCTACGAGCAGTACTTC.

The CDR3 spells CASSTPGLVYEQYF. The CDR3, as DNA: TGTGCCAGCAGCACCCCGGGACTAGTCTACGAGCAGTACTTC. The chain is built from TRBV7-8 and TRBJ2-7; 8 bases are a match to TRBD2. The CDR3 runs to 14 residues. The germline V gene encodes CDR1 SGHVS and CDR2 FQNEAQ. The V gene end was trimmed by 5 bases and the J gene end by 3 bases; junction bases not matched to a gene: 6.

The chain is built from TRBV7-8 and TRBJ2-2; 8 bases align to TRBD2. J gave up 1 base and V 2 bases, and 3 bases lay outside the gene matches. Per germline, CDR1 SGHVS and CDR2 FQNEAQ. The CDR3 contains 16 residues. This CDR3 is CASSLTLAGNTGELFF. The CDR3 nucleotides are TGTGCCAGCAGCTTAACCCTAGCGGGGAACACCGGGGAGCTGTTTTTT. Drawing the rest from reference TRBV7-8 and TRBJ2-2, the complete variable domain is GAGVSQSPRYKVAKRGQDVALRCDPISGHVSLFWYQQALGQGPEFLTYFQNEAQLDKSGLPSDRFFAERPEGSVSTLKIQRTQQEDSAVYLCASSLTLAGNTGELFFGEGSRLTVL.

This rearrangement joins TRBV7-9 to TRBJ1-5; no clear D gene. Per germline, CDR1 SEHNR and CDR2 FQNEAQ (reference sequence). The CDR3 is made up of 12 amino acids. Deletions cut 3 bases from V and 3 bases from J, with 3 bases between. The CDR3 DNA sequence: TGTGCCAGCAGCTTGCCCAATCAGCCCCAGCATTTT. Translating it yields CASSLPNQPQHF. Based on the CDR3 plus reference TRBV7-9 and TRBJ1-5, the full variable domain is DTGVSQNPRHKITKRGQNVTFRCDPISEHNRLYWYRQTLGQGPEFLTYFQNEAQLEKSRLLSDRFSAERPKGSFSTLEIQRTEQGDSAMYLCASSLPNQPQHFGDGTRLSIL.

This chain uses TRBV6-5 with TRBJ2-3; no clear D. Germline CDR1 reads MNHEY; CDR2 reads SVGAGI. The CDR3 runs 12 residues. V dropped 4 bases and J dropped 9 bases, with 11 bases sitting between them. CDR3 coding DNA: TGTGCCAGCAGTTCACCCACAAACACGCAGTATTTT. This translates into CASSSPTNTQYF.

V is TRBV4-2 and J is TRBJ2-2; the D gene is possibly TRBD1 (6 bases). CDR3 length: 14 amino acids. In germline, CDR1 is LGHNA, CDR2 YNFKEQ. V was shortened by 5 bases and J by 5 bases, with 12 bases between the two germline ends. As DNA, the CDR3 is TGTGCCAGCAGCGGGGGCAGGGTGACCGGGGAGCTGTTTTTT. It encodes CASSGGRVTGELFF.

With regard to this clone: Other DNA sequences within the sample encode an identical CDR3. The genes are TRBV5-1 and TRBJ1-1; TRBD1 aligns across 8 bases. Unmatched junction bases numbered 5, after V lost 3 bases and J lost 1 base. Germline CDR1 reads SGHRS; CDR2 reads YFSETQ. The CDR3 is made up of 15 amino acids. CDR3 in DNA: TGCGCCAGCAGCTCGGCGACAGGGGCGAACACTGAAGCTTTCTTT. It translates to CASSSATGANTEAFF.

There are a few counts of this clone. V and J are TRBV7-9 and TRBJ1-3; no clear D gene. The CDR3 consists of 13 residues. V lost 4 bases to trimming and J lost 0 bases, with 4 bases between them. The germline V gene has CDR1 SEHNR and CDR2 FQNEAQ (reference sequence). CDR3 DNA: TGTGCCAGCAGCTCCGACTCTGGAAACACCATATATTTT. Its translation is CASSSDSGNTIYF.

CDR3 protein: CASSSDGNTEAFF. The CDR3 region has the DNA TGTGCCAGCAGCTCGGACGGGAACACTGAAGCTTTCTTT. This chain connects TRBV7-2 to TRBJ1-1; D gene unclear. The CDR3 is 13 residues long. Germline assignment: CDR1 SGHTA and CDR2 FQGNSA. The V end was cut by 4 bases, the J end by 1 base, with 7 bases between.